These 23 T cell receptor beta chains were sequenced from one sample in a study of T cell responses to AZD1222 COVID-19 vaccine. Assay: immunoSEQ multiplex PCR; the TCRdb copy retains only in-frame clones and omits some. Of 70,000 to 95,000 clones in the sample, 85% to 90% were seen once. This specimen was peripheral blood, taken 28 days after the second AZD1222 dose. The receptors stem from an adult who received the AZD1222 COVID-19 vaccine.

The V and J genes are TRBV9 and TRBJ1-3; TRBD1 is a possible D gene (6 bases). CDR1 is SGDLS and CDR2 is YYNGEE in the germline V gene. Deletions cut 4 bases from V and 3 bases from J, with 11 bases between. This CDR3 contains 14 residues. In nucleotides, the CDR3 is TGTGCCAGCAGCCCTACAGGGATTGGAAACACCATATATTTT. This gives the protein CASSPTGIGNTIYF.

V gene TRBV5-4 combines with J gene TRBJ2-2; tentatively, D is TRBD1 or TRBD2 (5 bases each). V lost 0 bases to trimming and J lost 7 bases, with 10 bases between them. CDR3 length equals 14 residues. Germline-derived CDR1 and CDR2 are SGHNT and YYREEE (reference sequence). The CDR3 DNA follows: TGTGCCAGCAGCTTGGGAGGGGCGAGCGGGGAGCTGTTTTTT. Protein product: CASSLGGASGELFF.

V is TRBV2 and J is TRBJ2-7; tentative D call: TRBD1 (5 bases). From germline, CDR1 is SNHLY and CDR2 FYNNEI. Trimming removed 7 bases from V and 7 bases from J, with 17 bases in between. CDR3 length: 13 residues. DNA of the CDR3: TGTGCCAGCAACGAAGACGACAGCATTGAGCAGTACTTC. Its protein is CASNEDDSIEQYF.

CDR3 protein: CASSPWPISGNTIYF. For the CDR3, the DNA is TGTGCCAGCTCACCATGGCCAATCTCTGGAAACACCATATATTTT. The chain has TRBV18 and TRBJ1-3; no definite D call. Trimming pared 2 bases from V and 0 bases from J, leaving 8 bases between. The CDR3 length is 15 residues. Germline-derived CDR1 and CDR2 are KGHSH and LQKENI.

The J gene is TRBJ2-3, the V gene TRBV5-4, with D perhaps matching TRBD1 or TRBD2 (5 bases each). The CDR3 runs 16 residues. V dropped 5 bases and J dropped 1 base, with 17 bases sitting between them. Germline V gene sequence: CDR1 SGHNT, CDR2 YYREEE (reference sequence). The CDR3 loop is CASRWGLGAGTDTQYF. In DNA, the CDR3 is TGTGCCAGCAGATGGGGGTTAGGGGCGGGCACAGATACGCAGTATTTT. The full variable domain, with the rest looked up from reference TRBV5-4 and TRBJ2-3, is ETGVTQSPTHLIKTRGQQVTLRCSSQSGHNTVSWYQQALGQGPQFIFQYYREEENGRGNFPPRFSGLQFPNYSSELNVNALELDDSALYLCASRWGLGAGTDTQYFGPGTRLTVL.

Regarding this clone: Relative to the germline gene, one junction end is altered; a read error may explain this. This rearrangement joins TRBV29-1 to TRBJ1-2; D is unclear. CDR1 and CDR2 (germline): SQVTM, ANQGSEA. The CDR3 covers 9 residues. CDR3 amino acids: CSVSGPGSF. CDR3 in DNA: TGCAGCGTTTCCGGCCCCGGGTCCTTC.

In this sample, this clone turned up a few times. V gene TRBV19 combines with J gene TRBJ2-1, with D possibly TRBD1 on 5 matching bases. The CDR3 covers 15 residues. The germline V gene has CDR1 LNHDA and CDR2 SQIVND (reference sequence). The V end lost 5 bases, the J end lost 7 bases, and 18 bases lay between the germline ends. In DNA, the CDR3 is TGTGCCAGTAGTTCATGGTCCTCCCAGGGTAATGAGCAGTTCTTC. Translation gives CASSSWSSQGNEQFF.

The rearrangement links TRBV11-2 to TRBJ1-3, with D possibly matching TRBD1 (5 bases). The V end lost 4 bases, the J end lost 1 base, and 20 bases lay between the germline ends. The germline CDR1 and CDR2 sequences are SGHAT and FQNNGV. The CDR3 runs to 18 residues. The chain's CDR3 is CASSSRRPGAKSGNTIYF. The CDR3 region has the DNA TGTGCCAGCAGCTCACGGCGACCCGGGGCTAAGTCTGGAAACACCATATATTTT. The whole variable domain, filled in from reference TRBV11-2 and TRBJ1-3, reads EAGVAQSPRYKIIEKRQSVAFWCNPISGHATLYWYQQILGQGPKLLIQFQNNGVVDDSQLPKDRFSAERLKGVDSTLKIQPAKLEDSAVYLCASSSRRPGAKSGNTIYFGEGSWLTVV.

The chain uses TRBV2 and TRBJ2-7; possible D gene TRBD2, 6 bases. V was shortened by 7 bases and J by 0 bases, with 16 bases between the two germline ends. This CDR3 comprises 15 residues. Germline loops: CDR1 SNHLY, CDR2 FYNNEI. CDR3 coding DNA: TGTGCCAGCAAGGGAGGCCGGGTGGTCTCCTACGAGCAGTACTTC. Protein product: CASKGGRVVSYEQYF.

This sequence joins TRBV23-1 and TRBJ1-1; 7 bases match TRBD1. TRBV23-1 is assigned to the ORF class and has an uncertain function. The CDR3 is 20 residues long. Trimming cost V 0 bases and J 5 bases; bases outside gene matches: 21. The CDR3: CASSQSRSRDRLLVETEAFF. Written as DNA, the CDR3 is TGCGCCAGCAGTCAATCAAGATCCCGGGACAGACTATTGGTTGAAACTGAAGCTTTCTTT.

The CDR3 nucleotides are TGTGCCAGCAGCCCCCAGGGACAGAACGAAGCTTTCTTT. This gives the protein CASSPQGQNEAFF. The chain recombines TRBV3-1 (or the pseudogene TRBV3-2) with TRBJ1-1; 7 bases agree with TRBD1. This CDR3 region has 13 residues. V was clipped by 4 bases and J by 8 bases; unmatched bases: 7. Looked up from germline, CDR1 is LGHDT and CDR2 is YNNKEL (reference sequence).

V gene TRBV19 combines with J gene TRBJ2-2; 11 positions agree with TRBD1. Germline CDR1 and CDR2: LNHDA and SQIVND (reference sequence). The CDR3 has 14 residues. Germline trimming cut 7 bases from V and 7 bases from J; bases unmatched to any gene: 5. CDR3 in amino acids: CASTGTGGYGELFF. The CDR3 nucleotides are TGTGCCAGTACCGGGACAGGGGGGTACGGGGAGCTGTTTTTT.

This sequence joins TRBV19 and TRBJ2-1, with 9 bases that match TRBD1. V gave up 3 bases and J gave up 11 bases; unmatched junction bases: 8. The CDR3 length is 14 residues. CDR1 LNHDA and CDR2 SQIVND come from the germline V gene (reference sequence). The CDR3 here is CASSMGQGGLQQFF. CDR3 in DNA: TGTGCCAGTAGTATGGGACAGGGAGGGTTGCAGCAGTTCTTC.

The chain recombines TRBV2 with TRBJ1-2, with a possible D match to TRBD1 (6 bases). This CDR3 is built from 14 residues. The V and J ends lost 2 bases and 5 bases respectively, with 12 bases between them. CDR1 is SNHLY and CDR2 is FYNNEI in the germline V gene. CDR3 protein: CASSERGRGYGYTF. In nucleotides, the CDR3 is TGTGCCAGCAGTGAACGGGGGCGAGGATATGGCTACACCTTC.

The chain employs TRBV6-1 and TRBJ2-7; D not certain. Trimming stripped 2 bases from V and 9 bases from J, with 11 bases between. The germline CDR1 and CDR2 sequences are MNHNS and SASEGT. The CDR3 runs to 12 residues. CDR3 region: CASSELGSRQYF. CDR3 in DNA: TGTGCCAGCAGTGAATTAGGGTCGAGGCAGTACTTC.

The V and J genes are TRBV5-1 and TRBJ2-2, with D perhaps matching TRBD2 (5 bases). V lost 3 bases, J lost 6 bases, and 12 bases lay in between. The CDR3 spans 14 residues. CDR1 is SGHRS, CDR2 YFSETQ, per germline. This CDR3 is CASSSLEGSGELFF. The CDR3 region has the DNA TGCGCCAGCAGCTCCCTTGAGGGCTCCGGGGAGCTGTTTTTT.

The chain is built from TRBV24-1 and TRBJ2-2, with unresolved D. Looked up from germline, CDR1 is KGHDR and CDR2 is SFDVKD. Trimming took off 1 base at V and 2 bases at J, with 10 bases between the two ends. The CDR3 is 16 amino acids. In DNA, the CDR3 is TGTGCCACCAGTGATTTAGGTTCAGATAACACCGGGGAGCTGTTTTTT. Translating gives CATSDLGSDNTGELFF.

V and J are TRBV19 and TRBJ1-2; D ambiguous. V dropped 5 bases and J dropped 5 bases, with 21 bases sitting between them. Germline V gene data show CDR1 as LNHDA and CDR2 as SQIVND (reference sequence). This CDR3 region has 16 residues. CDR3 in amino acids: CASSSNPGSRRYGYTF. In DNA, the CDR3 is TGTGCCAGTAGTTCTAATCCGGGATCTAGAAGATATGGCTACACCTTC.

The CDR3 spells CASSLTGSGANVLTF. In DNA, the CDR3 is TGTGCCAGCAGCTTGACGGGCTCTGGGGCCAACGTCCTGACTTTC. The V call is TRBV7-9, the J call TRBJ2-6; no definite D call. This CDR3 contains 15 residues. Germline CDR1 is SEHNR and CDR2 is FQNEAQ (reference sequence). V lost 3 bases and J lost 0, with 6 bases in between.

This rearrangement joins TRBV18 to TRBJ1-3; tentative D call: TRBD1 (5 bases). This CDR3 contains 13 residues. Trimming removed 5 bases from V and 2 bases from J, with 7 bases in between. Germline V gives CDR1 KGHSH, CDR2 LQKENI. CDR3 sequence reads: CASSRGPGNTIYF. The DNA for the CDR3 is TGTGCCAGCTCAAGGGGTCCTGGAAACACCATATATTTT.

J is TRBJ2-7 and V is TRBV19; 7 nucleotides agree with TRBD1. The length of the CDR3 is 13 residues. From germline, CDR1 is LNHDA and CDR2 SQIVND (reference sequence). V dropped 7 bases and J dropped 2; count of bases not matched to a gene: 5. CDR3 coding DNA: TGTGCCAGTAAAGGGCAGGGGGCCTACGAGCAGTACTTC. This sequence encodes CASKGQGAYEQYF.

CDR3 in DNA: TGTGCCAGCAGTTACTCGGCCAGGGCGGGCTCCTACGAGCAGTACTTC. This sequence encodes CASSYSARAGSYEQYF. This chain joins TRBV6-5 and TRBJ2-7; the D call may be TRBD1 or TRBD2 (5 bases each). The V gene's germline CDR1 is MNHEY and CDR2 SVGAGI. Trimming left V 0 bases short and J 0 bases short, with 12 bases between. The CDR3 runs 16 residues.

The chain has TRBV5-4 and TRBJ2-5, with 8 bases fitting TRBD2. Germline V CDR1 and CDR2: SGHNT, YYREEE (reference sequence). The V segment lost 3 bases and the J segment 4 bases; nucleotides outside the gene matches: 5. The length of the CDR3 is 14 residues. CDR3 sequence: CASSSRGGGETQYF. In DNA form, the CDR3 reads TGTGCCAGCAGCTCTCGGGGGGGCGGAGAGACCCAGTACTTC. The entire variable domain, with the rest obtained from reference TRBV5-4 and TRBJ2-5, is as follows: ETGVTQSPTHLIKTRGQQVTLRCSSQSGHNTVSWYQQALGQGPQFIFQYYREEENGRGNFPPRFSGLQFPNYSSELNVNALELDDSALYLCASSSRGGGETQYFGPGTRLLVL.